These 26 T cell receptor beta chains were all obtained from the same sample, sequenced in a study of blood T cell repertoires in COVID-19. TCRdb's table, derived via immunoSEQ multiplex PCR, lists solely in-frame clones and lacks some. The sample includes about 160,000 clones, about 77% of them seen just once. The sequencing sample was made of peripheral blood. The receptor set was obtained from a woman of 80 years or more with acute or convalescent COVID-19.

A few counts support this clone. The chain links TRBV10-1 to TRBJ2-2; possible D gene TRBD2, 6 bases. V gave up 7 bases and J gave up 0 bases, with 12 bases separating them. The germline V gene encodes CDR1 WNHNN and CDR2 SYGVQD (reference sequence). The CDR3 length is 15 residues. For the CDR3, the DNA is TGCGCCAGCACCCCCGGGAGTGCGAACACCGGGGAGCTGTTTTTT. Translating gives CASTPGSANTGELFF.

The J gene is TRBJ1-2, the V gene TRBV2; D perhaps matches TRBD1 (6 bases). CDR1 and CDR2 from the germline V gene are SNHLY and FYNNEI. The CDR3 loop spans 15 amino acids. V was trimmed by 8 bases and J by 0 bases, leaving 16 bases between them. The CDR3 coding sequence is TGTGCCAGCGGAACGGACAGTTTCTCTAACTATGGCTACACCTTC. It is translated as CASGTDSFSNYGYTF.

This clone showed up just a few times. The J gene is TRBJ2-2, the V gene TRBV10-2, with D maybe TRBD1 (6 bases). The germline V and J ends were trimmed by 6 bases and 5 bases, with 16 bases remaining between them. In germline, CDR1 is WSHSY, CDR2 SAAADI. The CDR3 extends over 15 amino acids. The CDR3: CASRQTGTYTGELFF. The CDR3 DNA follows: TGCGCCAGCAGACAAACCGGGACATATACCGGGGAGCTGTTTTTT.

This rearrangement joins TRBV6-5 to TRBJ2-7; tentative D call: TRBD1 (6 bases). The CDR3 covers 10 residues. V lost 8 bases to trimming and J lost 5 bases, with 7 bases between them. Germline assignment: CDR1 MNHEY and CDR2 SVGAGI. This chain's CDR3 is CASGGHEQYF. The CDR3 region has the DNA TGTGCCAGCGGGGGCCACGAGCAGTACTTC.

This clone was detected a few times. The chain carries TRBV5-4 and TRBJ1-6; D call uncertain. Germline CDR1 and CDR2: SGHNT and YYREEE (reference sequence). V dropped 2 bases and J dropped 6 bases, with 9 bases sitting between them. The CDR3 is 14 amino acids. For the CDR3, the DNA is TGTGCCAGCAGCTTCCGGGTCATTAATTCACCCCTCCACTTT. Protein sequence: CASSFRVINSPLHF. Full variable domain (missing parts from reference TRBV5-4 and TRBJ1-6): ETGVTQSPTHLIKTRGQQVTLRCSSQSGHNTVSWYQQALGQGPQFIFQYYREEENGRGNFPPRFSGLQFPNYSSELNVNALELDDSALYLCASSFRVINSPLHFGNGTRLTVT.

This chain uses TRBV6-6 with TRBJ1-6, with 10 nucleotides matching TRBD1. The CDR3 is 14 residues long. The V segment lost 6 bases and the J segment 10 bases; nucleotides outside the gene matches: 6. CDR1 MNHNY and CDR2 SVGAGI come from the germline V gene (reference sequence). CDR3 in amino acids: CASSRQGAGSPLHF. Written as DNA, the CDR3 is TGTGCCAGCAGCCGACAGGGGGCGGGGTCACCCCTCCACTTT.

This rearrangement joins TRBV27 to TRBJ2-1; D ambiguous. The CDR3 has 12 amino acids. The V and J ends lost 8 bases and 7 bases respectively, with 12 bases between them. Per germline, CDR1 MNHEY and CDR2 SMNVEV (reference sequence). The CDR3 DNA follows: TGTGCCAGCTCTCTCGGCAGGAATGAGCAGTTCTTC. Translated: CASSLGRNEQFF.

The chain is built from TRBV28 and TRBJ2-5; perhaps TRBD2 as D (6 bases). The CDR3 loop spans 13 amino acids. Between the trimmed V and J ends, which lost 7 bases and 5 bases, there was a span of 14 bases. Per germline, CDR1 MDHEN and CDR2 SYDVKM. CDR3 DNA: TGTGCCAGCACCCTTGGAGGGGTGGAGACCCAGTACTTC. Its translation: CASTLGGVETQYF.

The V gene is TRBV28, the J gene TRBJ1-1; D call uncertain. Germline-derived CDR1 and CDR2 are MDHEN and SYDVKM. Trimming removed 2 bases at V and 10 bases at J, with 14 bases between. CDR3 length equals 13 residues. The chain's CDR3 is CASSLSSESGAFF. The CDR3 coding sequence is TGTGCCAGCAGTTTAAGCTCGGAGTCGGGAGCTTTCTTT.

This chain joins TRBV4-1 and TRBJ1-6; D is possibly TRBD1 (5 bases). CDR3 length: 18 residues. Germline V lookup: CDR1 MGHRA, CDR2 YSYEKL. Trimming removed 5 bases at V and 0 bases at J, with 17 bases between. This CDR3 is CASSSWGRTSSYNSPLHF. The CDR3 DNA follows: TGCGCCAGCAGCTCCTGGGGCAGGACCAGCTCCTATAATTCACCCCTCCACTTT.

The chain has TRBV5-4 and TRBJ2-7; weak D call: TRBD1 (6 bases). This CDR3 has 14 residues. Trimming took 4 bases from V and 2 from J, leaving 13 bases between them. The germline V gene encodes CDR1 SGHNT and CDR2 YYREEE (reference sequence). CDR3 sequence reads: CASSLQGITYEQYF. The CDR3 DNA reads TGTGCCAGCAGCCTTCAGGGGATTACCTACGAGCAGTACTTC.

This clone was detected once. The J gene is TRBJ2-1, the V gene TRBV6-1; 7 nucleotides line up with TRBD2. There are 15 residues in the CDR3. The V gene end was trimmed by 3 bases and the J gene end by 6 bases; junction bases not matched to a gene: 8. Germline lookup yields CDR1 MNHNS and CDR2 SASEGT. The CDR3: CASSEIPGGINEQFF. CDR3 coding DNA: TGTGCCAGCAGTGAGATACCGGGAGGTATCAATGAGCAGTTCTTC.

The V and J genes are TRBV7-2 and TRBJ1-1, with a possible D match to TRBD1 (5 bases). The germline V gene encodes CDR1 SGHTA and CDR2 FQGNSA. CDR3 length: 16 amino acids. Trimming stripped 4 bases from V and 0 bases from J, with 15 bases between. CDR3 in amino acids: CASSSPLGEVNTEAFF. In DNA, the CDR3 is TGTGCCAGCAGCTCGCCCTTAGGGGAGGTGAACACTGAAGCTTTCTTT.

The chain links TRBV2 to TRBJ2-7; D perhaps matches TRBD2 (6 bases). Germline V gene lookup returns CDR1 SNHLY and CDR2 FYNNEI. The CDR3 length is 14 residues. V was clipped by 7 bases and J by 3 bases, with 16 bases between them. Here the CDR3 reads CASKKGLPGYEQYF. CDR3 coding DNA: TGTGCCAGCAAGAAGGGACTGCCTGGCTACGAGCAGTACTTC.

The chain is built from TRBV11-3 and TRBJ2-7, with D unresolved. The V end was cut by 4 bases, the J end by 5 bases, with 12 bases between. CDR1 is SGHNT and CDR2 is YENEEA in the germline V gene. The CDR3 extends over 13 amino acids. This CDR3 reads CASSYSSGDEQYF. CDR3 nucleotides: TGTGCCAGCAGCTATTCCTCGGGTGACGAGCAGTACTTC.

J is TRBJ1-6 and V is TRBV28; D remains ambiguous. The CDR3 totals 17 residues. The germline CDR1 and CDR2 sequences are MDHEN and SYDVKM. The germline V and J ends were trimmed by 8 bases and 0 bases, with 17 bases remaining between them. CDR3 sequence reads: CASVGFVASSYNSPLHF. The DNA of the CDR3 is TGTGCCAGCGTCGGGTTTGTCGCGAGCTCCTATAATTCACCCCTCCACTTT.

The rearrangement joins TRBV7-9 to TRBJ1-4; 7 nucleotides agree with TRBD1. This CDR3 spans 15 amino acids. Losses at the gene ends were 5 bases for V and 6 bases for J; bases not matched to a gene: 9. Germline V gene lookup returns CDR1 SEHNR and CDR2 FQNEAQ (reference sequence). This CDR3 is CASSPPGQRYEKLFF. CDR3 sequence (DNA): TGTGCCAGCAGCCCCCCGGGACAGCGATATGAAAAACTGTTTTTT.

Notes on this clone: The sample holds other DNA sequences that translate to the same CDR3. The chain joins TRBV7-2 to TRBJ2-3; a possible D gene is TRBD2 (5 bases). Per the germline V gene, CDR1 is SGHTA and CDR2 is FQGNSA. With 1 base removed from V and 0 bases from J, the gap between germline ends came to 5 bases. The CDR3 is made up of 14 amino acids. This CDR3 is CASSLGTSTDTQYF. The CDR3 DNA follows: TGTGCCAGCAGCTTAGGGACTAGCACAGATACGCAGTATTTT. The complete variable domain, with remaining parts taken from reference TRBV7-2 and TRBJ2-3, reads GAGVSQSPSNKVTEKGKDVELRCDPISGHTALYWYRQSLGQGLEFLIYFQGNSAPDKSGLPSDRFSAERTGGSVSTLTIQRTQQEDSAVYLCASSLGTSTDTQYFGPGTRLTVL.

V usage is TRBV27 and J usage is TRBJ2-5; TRBD1 might be the D (6 bases). Germline-derived CDR1 and CDR2 are MNHEY and SMNVEV (reference sequence). Trimming stripped 0 bases from V and 3 bases from J, with 8 bases between. The CDR3 totals 14 residues. The CDR3 sequence: CASSLSGTKETQYF. The CDR3 nucleotides read TGTGCCAGCAGTTTATCCGGGACAAAAGAGACCCAGTACTTC.

This chain uses TRBV29-1 with TRBJ2-5; 8 nucleotides agree with TRBD2. The CDR3 spans 14 residues. Trimming removed 1 base from V and 5 bases from J; junction bases left unmatched: 6. Germline V gene data show CDR1 as SQVTM and CDR2 as ANQGSEA. CDR3 in DNA: TGCAGCGTTGAAGGGACTAGCATTAGGGAGACCCAGTACTTC. Protein: CSVEGTSIRETQYF.

The chain couples TRBV28 to TRBJ2-7, with D possibly being TRBD2 (5 bases). CDR3 length: 12 residues. Germline loops: CDR1 MDHEN, CDR2 SYDVKM. Deletions cut 8 bases from V and 7 bases from J, with 15 bases between. This CDR3 reads CASGLGRREQYF. CDR3 bases: TGTGCCAGCGGGCTGGGCCGGAGGGAGCAGTACTTC.

This clone appeared once. The chain has TRBV5-1 and TRBJ1-2, with no clear D. V was cut by 3 bases and J by 8 bases, with 8 bases left in between. Per germline, CDR1 SGHRS and CDR2 YFSETQ. The CDR3 totals 11 residues. CDR3 bases: TGCGCCAGCAGCTCGGGATACGGCTACACCTTC. Encoded protein: CASSSGYGYTF.

The chain joins TRBV28 to TRBJ2-3, with 9 nucleotides matching TRBD2. The CDR3 loop spans 17 amino acids. CDR1 MDHEN and CDR2 SYDVKM come from the germline V gene. V lost 8 bases and J lost 1; bases outside the gene matches: 13. This chain's CDR3 is CASGDPGGRAGTDTQYF. CDR3 sequence (DNA): TGTGCCAGCGGGGACCCTGGCGGGAGGGCCGGCACAGATACGCAGTATTTT. Filled out from reference TRBV28 and TRBJ2-3, the complete variable domain reads DVKVTQSSRYLVKRTGEKVFLECVQDMDHENMFWYRQDPGLGLRLIYFSYDVKMKEKGDIPEGYSVSREKKERFSLILESASTNQTSMYLCASGDPGGRAGTDTQYFGPGTRLTVL.

The gene calls are TRBV20-1 and TRBJ2-7, with 7 bases aligning to TRBD2. The V gene end was trimmed by 3 bases and the J gene end by 4 bases; junction bases not matched to a gene: 12. The CDR3 runs to 15 residues. The germline V gene encodes CDR1 DFQATT and CDR2 SNEGSKA (reference sequence). The CDR3 region is CSASIGGAGKYEQYF. CDR3 in DNA: TGCAGTGCTAGTATCGGAGGAGCGGGAAAGTACGAGCAGTACTTC.

The chain couples TRBV5-4 to TRBJ1-5; D gene uncertain. CDR1 is SGHNT, CDR2 YYREEE, per germline (reference sequence). The CDR3 covers 16 residues. Deletions cut 2 bases from V and 2 bases from J, with 14 bases between. Here the CDR3 DNA reads TGTGCCAGCAGCTTAGCGGAAGAGGGCGGCAATCAGCCCCAGCATTTT. Translation gives CASSLAEEGGNQPQHF.

This chain joins TRBV27 and TRBJ1-4; D possibly corresponds to TRBD1 (6 bases). V lost 6 bases to trimming and J lost 1 base, with 9 bases between them. Germline V gene sequence: CDR1 MNHEY, CDR2 SMNVEV (reference sequence). The CDR3 runs 14 residues. The CDR3 DNA is TGTGCCAGCAGGCGAGGGGGAACTAATGAAAAACTGTTTTTT. It yields the protein CASRRGGTNEKLFF.